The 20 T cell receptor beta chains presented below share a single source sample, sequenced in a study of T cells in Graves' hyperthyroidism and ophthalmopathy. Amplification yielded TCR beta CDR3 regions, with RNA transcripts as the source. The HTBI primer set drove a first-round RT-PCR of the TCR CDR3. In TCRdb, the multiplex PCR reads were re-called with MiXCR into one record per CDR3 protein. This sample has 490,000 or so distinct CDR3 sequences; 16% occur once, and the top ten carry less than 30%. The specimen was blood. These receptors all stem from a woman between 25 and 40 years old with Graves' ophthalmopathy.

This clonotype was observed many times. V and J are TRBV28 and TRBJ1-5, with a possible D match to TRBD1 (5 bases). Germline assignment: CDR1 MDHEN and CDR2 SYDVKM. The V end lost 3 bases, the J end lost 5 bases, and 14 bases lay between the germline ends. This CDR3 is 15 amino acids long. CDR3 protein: CASSFSGGGHQPQHF. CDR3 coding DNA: TGTGCCAGCAGTTTTTCTGGGGGAGGGCATCAGCCCCAGCATTTT.

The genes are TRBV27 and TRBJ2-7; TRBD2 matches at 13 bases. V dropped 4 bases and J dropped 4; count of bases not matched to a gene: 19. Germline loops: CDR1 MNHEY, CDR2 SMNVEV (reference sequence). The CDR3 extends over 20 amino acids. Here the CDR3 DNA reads TGTGCCAGCAGTTCCCCGGTGCTGGGACTAGCGGGACGACCTCTTTACGAGCAGTACTTC. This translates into CASSSPVLGLAGRPLYEQYF.

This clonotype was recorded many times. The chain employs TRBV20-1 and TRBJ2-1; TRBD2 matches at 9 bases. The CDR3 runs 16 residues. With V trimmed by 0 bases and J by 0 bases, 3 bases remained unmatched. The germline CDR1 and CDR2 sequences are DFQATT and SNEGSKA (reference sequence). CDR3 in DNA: TGCAGTGCTAGAGATGGGACTAGCTACTCCTACAATGAGCAGTTCTTC. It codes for CSARDGTSYSYNEQFF.

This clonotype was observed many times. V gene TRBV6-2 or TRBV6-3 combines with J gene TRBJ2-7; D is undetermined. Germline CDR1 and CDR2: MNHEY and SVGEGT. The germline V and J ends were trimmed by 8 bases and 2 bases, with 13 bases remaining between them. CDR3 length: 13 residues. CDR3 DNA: TGTGCCAGCTCGCCGAGAGAGCCCTACGAGCAGTACTTC. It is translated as CASSPREPYEQYF.

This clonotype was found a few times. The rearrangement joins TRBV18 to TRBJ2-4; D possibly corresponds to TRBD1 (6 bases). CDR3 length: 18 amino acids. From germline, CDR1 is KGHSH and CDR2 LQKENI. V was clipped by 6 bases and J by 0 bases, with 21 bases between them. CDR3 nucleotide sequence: TGTGCCAGCTCGCTTCGGGACACGAGGACCCTAGCCAAAAACATTCAGTACTTC. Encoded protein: CASSLRDTRTLAKNIQYF.

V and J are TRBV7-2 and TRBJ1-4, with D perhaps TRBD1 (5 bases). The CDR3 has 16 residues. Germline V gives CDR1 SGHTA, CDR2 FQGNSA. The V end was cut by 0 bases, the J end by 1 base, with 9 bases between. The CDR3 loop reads CASSLAWGKTNEKLFF. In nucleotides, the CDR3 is TGTGCCAGCAGCTTAGCGTGGGGGAAAACTAATGAAAAACTGTTTTTT.

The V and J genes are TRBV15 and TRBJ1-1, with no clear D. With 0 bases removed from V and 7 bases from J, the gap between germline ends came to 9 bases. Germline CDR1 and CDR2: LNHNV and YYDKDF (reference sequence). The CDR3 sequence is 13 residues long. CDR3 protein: CATSRDRRHEAFF. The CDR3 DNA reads TGTGCCACCAGCAGAGATCGCCGCCATGAAGCTTTCTTT.

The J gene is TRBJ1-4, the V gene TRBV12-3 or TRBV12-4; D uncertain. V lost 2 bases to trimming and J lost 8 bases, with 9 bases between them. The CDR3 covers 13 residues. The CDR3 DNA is TGTGCCAGCAGTTTATTGTTATTCGAAAAACTGTTTTTT. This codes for CASSLLLFEKLFF.

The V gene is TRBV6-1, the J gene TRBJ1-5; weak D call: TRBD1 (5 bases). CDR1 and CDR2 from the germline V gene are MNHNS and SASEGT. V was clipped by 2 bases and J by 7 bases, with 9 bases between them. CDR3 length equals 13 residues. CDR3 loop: CASSEIGAQPQHF. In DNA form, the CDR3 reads TGTGCCAGCAGTGAAATCGGGGCCCAGCCCCAGCATTTT.

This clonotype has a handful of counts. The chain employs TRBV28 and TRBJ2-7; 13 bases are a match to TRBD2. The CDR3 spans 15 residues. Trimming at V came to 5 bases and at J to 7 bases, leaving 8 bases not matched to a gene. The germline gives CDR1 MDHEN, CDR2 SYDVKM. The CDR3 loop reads CASSPRTSGSGEQYF. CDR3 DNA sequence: TGTGCCAGCAGTCCCCGGACTAGCGGGAGTGGGGAGCAGTACTTC.

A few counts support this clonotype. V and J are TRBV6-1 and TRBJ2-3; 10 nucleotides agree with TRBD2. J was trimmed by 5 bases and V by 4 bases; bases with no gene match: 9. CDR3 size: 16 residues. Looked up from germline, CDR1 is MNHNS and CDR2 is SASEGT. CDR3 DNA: TGTGCCAGCAGTGTATCTAGCGGGAGTAAGATAGATACGCAGTATTTT. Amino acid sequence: CASSVSSGSKIDTQYF.

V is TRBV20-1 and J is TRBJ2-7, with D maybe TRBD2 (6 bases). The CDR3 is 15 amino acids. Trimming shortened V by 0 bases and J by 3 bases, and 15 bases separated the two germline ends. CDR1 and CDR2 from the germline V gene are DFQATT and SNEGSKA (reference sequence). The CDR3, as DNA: TGCAGTGCTAGAGAGGGAGGAACGTTGGGCTACGAGCAGTACTTC. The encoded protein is CSAREGGTLGYEQYF.

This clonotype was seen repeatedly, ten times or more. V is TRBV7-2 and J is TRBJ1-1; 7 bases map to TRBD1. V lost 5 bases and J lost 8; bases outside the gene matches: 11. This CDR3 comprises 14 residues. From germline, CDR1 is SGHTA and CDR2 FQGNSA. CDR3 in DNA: TGTGCCAGCAGCCGTACAACAGGGGTGAGGGAAGCTTTCTTT. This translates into CASSRTTGVREAFF.

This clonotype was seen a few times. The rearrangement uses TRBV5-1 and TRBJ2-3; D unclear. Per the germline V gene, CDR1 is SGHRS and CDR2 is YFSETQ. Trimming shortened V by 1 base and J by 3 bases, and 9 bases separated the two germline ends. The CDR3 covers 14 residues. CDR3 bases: TGCGCCAGCAGCTTGTTTCTCCGAACAGATACGCAGTATTTT. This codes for CASSLFLRTDTQYF.

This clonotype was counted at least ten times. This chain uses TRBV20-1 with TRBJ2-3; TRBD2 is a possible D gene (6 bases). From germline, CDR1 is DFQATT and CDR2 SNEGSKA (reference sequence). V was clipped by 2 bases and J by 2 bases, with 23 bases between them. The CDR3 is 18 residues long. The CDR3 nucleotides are TGCAGTGCTAGATTCATCGACGGAAAACGGGAGTCCACAGATACGCAGTATTTT. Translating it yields CSARFIDGKRESTDTQYF.

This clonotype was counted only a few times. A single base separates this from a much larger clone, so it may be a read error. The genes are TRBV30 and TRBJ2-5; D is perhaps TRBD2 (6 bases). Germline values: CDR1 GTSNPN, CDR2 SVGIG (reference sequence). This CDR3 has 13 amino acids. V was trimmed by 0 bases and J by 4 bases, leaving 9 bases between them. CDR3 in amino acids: CAWSVRGAETQYF. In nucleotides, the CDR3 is TGTGCCTGGAGTGTACGCGGGGCAGAGACCCAGTACTTC.

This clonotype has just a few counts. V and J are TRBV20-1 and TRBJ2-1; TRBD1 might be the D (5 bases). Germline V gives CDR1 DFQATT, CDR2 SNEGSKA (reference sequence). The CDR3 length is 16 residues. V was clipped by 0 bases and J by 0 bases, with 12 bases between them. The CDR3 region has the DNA TGCAGTGCTAGAGACCTGCAGGGCCCCTCCTACAATGAGCAGTTCTTC. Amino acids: CSARDLQGPSYNEQFF.

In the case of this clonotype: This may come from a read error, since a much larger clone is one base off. The CDR3 spells CASSYPDEQYF. CDR3 in DNA: TGTGCCAGCAGTTACCCGGACGAGCAGTACTTC. This chain uses TRBV28 with TRBJ2-7; D not resolved. The germline gives CDR1 MDHEN, CDR2 SYDVKM. The CDR3 extends over 11 amino acids. Trimming took 4 bases from V and 5 from J, leaving 6 bases between them.

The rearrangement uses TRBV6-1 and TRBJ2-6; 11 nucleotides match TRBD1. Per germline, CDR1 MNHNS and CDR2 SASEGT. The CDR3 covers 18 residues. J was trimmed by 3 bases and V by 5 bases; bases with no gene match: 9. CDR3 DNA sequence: TGTGCCAGCAGTAAAGAGGACAGGGGGCCAGTTGGGGCCAACGTCCTGACTTTC. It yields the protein CASSKEDRGPVGANVLTF.

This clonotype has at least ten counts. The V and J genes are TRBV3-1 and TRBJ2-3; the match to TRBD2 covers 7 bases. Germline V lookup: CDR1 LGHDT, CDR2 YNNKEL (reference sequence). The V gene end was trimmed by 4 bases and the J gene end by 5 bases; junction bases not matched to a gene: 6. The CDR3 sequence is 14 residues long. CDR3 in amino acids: CASSPREDVDTQYF. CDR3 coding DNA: TGTGCCAGCAGCCCCCGGGAGGATGTAGATACGCAGTATTTT.